The clone carrying this TCR beta chain was observed at least ten times. TCR beta CDR3 amplification used RNA transcripts. RT-PCR in the first round used HTBI primers; a second-round multiplex PCR followed. In TCRdb, the multiplex PCR reads were re-called with MiXCR into one record per CDR3 protein. The repertoire holds roughly 350,000 distinct CDR3 sequences, about a sixth seen once, with 2% to 3% in the top ten. This entry comes from a study of Graves' ophthalmopathy and Graves' hyperthyroidism. About the study: Peripheral blood was collected at initial diagnosis, before any treatment.

The germline CDR1 and CDR2 sequences are MDHEN and SYDVKM. V shed 4 bases and J shed 2 bases, with 12 bases lying between them. CDR3 length: 14 amino acids. Hyperthyroidism was new, under 2 months, in patients aged 18 to 65. The sequence derives from an adult woman with stable Graves' hyperthyroidism. This chain joins TRBV28 and TRBJ2-7; D gene ambiguous. Sequencing was carried out using peripheral blood. CDR3 sequence: CASSSTPLAYEQYF. CDR3 bases: TGTGCCAGCAGTTCGACACCCTTGGCCTACGAGCAGTACTTC.